These 2 T cell receptor beta chains originate from one sample sequenced in a study of CD8+ T cells in alopecia areata. Extraction and reverse transcription of RNA yielded cDNA as the sequencing template. Produced via immunoSEQ multiplex PCR; TCRdb's table is partial and in-frame only. The data contain under 35,000 clones, over 60% of them singletons. Sequenced sample: NKG2D-low CD8+ T cells sorted from blood. These receptors were obtained from a human donor with alopecia areata.

The J gene is TRBJ1-2, the V gene TRBV6-6; 12 bases are shared with TRBD1. Germline V CDR1 and CDR2: MNHNY, SVGAGI (reference sequence). CDR3 size: 13 residues. The ends lost 10 bases at V and 3 bases at J; junction bases unmatched: 3. The CDR3 loop is CATGQGAYYGYTF. As DNA, the CDR3 is TGTGCCACGGGACAGGGGGCCTACTATGGCTACACCTTC.

This clone appeared a single time. The chain carries TRBV29-1 and TRBJ2-7, with D hard to call. Trimming shortened V by 4 bases and J by 2 bases, and 9 bases separated the two germline ends. This CDR3 spans 12 amino acids. Germline assignment: CDR1 SQVTM and CDR2 ANQGSEA. Written as DNA, the CDR3 is TGCAGCGTTGGGGCCGGACCCTACGAGCAGTACTTC. Protein product: CSVGAGPYEQYF.